These T cell receptor beta chains were read from a single sample in a study of Ad26.COV2.S vaccination and SARS-CoV-2 variants. This table comes from immunoSEQ multiplex PCR, and its TCRdb copy is limited to in-frame clones, with some not included. The data contain around 450,000 clones, roughly 87% of them seen just once; the ten biggest clones take up over 2%. Material: peripheral blood, obtained in a trial of Ad26.COV2.S vaccine versus placebo. The receptors stem from a person aged 18 to 65 who received the Ad26.COV2.S COVID-19 vaccine or a placebo. The CDR3 runs from the conserved cysteine through the conserved F or W. Fields, in order: V gene, D gene, J gene, clone size, CDR3 protein, CDR3 DNA. D genes are given only for firm matches. Only some rows state a clone size, as once, few, many or a class for expanded clones.

V: TRBV15; D: TRBD2; J: TRBJ2-2; size: -; CDR3: CATSGGLAGVLGELFF; DNA: TGTGCCACCAGCGGGGGACTAGCGGGAGTCCTAGGGGAGCTGTTTTTT
V: TRBV2; D: TRBD1; J: TRBJ2-3; size: few; CDR3: CASTPDRVHTQYF; DNA: TGTGCCAGCACCCCCGACAGGGTTCATACGCAGTATTTT
V: TRBV5-4; D: TRBD1; J: TRBJ2-3; size: -; CDR3: CASSRGQGADTQYF; DNA: TGTGCCAGCAGCCGCGGACAGGGGGCAGATACGCAGTATTTT
V: TRBV7-9; D: -; J: TRBJ1-6; size: -; CDR3: CASSLRTGIGSPLHF; DNA: TGTGCCAGCAGTTTAAGAACAGGGATAGGGTCACCCCTCCACTTT
V: TRBV5-1; D: -; J: TRBJ2-3; size: -; CDR3: CASSLGPGRATIGEDTQYF; DNA: TGCGCCAGCAGCTTGGGACCGGGTAGGGCAACAATCGGTGAAGATACGCAGTATTTT
V: TRBV5-4; D: TRBD2; J: TRBJ2-2; size: -; CDR3: CASSVPTGKRVAGGPGELFF; DNA: TGTGCCAGCAGCGTGCCAACAGGGAAGCGGGTAGCGGGAGGCCCCGGGGAGCTGTTTTTT
V: TRBV4-3; D: TRBD2; J: TRBJ2-1; size: few; CDR3: CASSHAGLAGAYNEQFF; DNA: TGCGCCAGCAGCCACGCGGGACTAGCGGGAGCCTACAATGAGCAGTTCTTC
V: TRBV7-9; D: -; J: TRBJ1-2; size: -; CDR3: CASTRDGLGYGYTF; DNA: TGTGCCAGCACCCGGGACGGACTGGGCTATGGCTACACCTTC
V: TRBV5-6; D: -; J: TRBJ2-7; size: -; CDR3: CASSLGLAGSYEQYF; DNA: TGTGCCAGCAGCTTGGGGCTGGCAGGCTCCTACGAGCAGTACTTC
V: TRBV7-6; D: -; J: TRBJ1-4; size: few; CDR3: CASSLEARGRETTNEKLFF; DNA: TGTGCCAGCAGCTTAGAGGCCCGAGGCAGGGAAACAACTAATGAAAAACTGTTTTTT